These 28 T cell receptor beta chains were all obtained from the same sample, sequenced in a study of CD8 T cells in ankylosing spondylitis. One entry per CDR3 protein results from TCRdb running MiXCR on the 5' RACE reads. The sample comprises some 140,000 distinct CDR3 sequences, 7.3% of which are singletons, and 9.5% to 15% rests with the top ten. The source material was blood, either unsorted or a sorted T cell fraction (not recorded which). These receptor sequences come from a female donor with ankylosing spondylitis or in good health (not recorded which).

The chain carries TRBV6-1 and TRBJ1-2, with unresolved D. V dropped 5 bases and J dropped 3 bases, with 10 bases sitting between them. Germline V lookup: CDR1 MNHNS, CDR2 SASEGT. The CDR3 sequence is 13 residues long. CDR3 bases: TGTGCCAGCAGTCCGTTGGCGGACTATGGCTACACCTTC. Residues: CASSPLADYGYTF.

This clonotype was detected ten times or more. The V and J genes are TRBV12-3 or TRBV12-4 and TRBJ2-1; 7 bases are a match to TRBD1. The CDR3 loop spans 16 amino acids. Unmatched junction bases numbered 15, after V lost 5 bases and J lost 8 bases. DNA of the CDR3: TGTGCCAGCAGTACCACACGACAGGGCAGTCTTGATGAGCAGTTCTTC. It is translated as CASSTTRQGSLDEQFF.

Ten or more counts support this clonotype. This rearrangement joins TRBV9 to TRBJ2-3; 7 bases agree with TRBD1. This CDR3 is 13 amino acids long. Germline lookup yields CDR1 SGDLS and CDR2 YYNGEE. Unmatched junction bases numbered 2, after V lost 4 bases and J lost 3 bases. CDR3 residues: CASSIQGTDTQYF. As DNA, the CDR3 is TGTGCCAGCAGCATACAGGGGACAGATACGCAGTATTTT.

The chain carries TRBV4-2 and TRBJ2-5; D not resolved. This CDR3 spans 17 amino acids. From germline, CDR1 is LGHNA and CDR2 YNFKEQ. With 0 bases removed from V and 3 bases from J, the gap between germline ends came to 17 bases. CDR3 DNA: TGTGCCAGCAGCCAAGATCAACAACAGTCCATAGAAGAGACCCAGTACTTC. Its protein product is CASSQDQQQSIEETQYF.

At least ten counts were recorded for this clonotype. The rearrangement links TRBV25-1 to TRBJ2-1; perhaps TRBD2 as D (5 bases). V gave up 2 bases and J gave up 8 bases, with 13 bases separating them. The germline CDR1 and CDR2 sequences are MGHDK and SYGVNS. CDR3 length: 14 amino acids. CDR3 residues: CASSEELVMDEQFF. The DNA for the CDR3 is TGTGCCAGCAGTGAAGAACTAGTTATGGATGAGCAGTTCTTC.

This clonotype was detected only a few times. The gene calls are TRBV29-1 and TRBJ1-2; D uncertain. Per the germline V gene, CDR1 is SQVTM and CDR2 is ANQGSEA. Trimming took off 4 bases at V and 5 bases at J, with 8 bases between the two ends. The CDR3 is 11 residues long. The CDR3: CSVAELYGYTF. CDR3 bases: TGCAGCGTTGCGGAACTTTATGGCTACACCTTC.

The rearrangement links TRBV20-1 to TRBJ1-5; the match to TRBD1 covers 9 bases. V shed 3 bases, J shed 0 bases, and the junction held 9 bases outside the gene matches. The germline CDR1 and CDR2 sequences are DFQATT and SNEGSKA (reference sequence). This CDR3 has 17 residues. CDR3 bases: TGCAGTGCTAGTAAGGCCACAGGGGGCTTTAGCAATCAGCCCCAGCATTTT. Protein sequence: CSASKATGGFSNQPQHF.

The gene calls are TRBV28 and TRBJ1-3; D not resolved. Between the trimmed V and J ends, which lost 4 bases and 0 bases, there was a span of 10 bases. The germline V gene encodes CDR1 MDHEN and CDR2 SYDVKM. CDR3 size: 15 residues. The DNA of the CDR3 is TGTGCCAGCAGTTCCCCAGGAACCTCTGGAAACACCATATATTTT. Translation: CASSSPGTSGNTIYF.

This clonotype has at least ten counts. The chain employs TRBV12-3 or TRBV12-4 and TRBJ2-2; perhaps TRBD2 as D (5 bases). This CDR3 region has 15 residues. Trimming stripped 3 bases from V and 0 bases from J, with 8 bases between. CDR3 loop: CASSFSGANTGELFF. The CDR3 DNA sequence: TGTGCCAGCAGTTTCTCCGGGGCGAACACCGGGGAGCTGTTTTTT.

This clonotype was observed at least ten times. The chain carries TRBV9 and TRBJ2-2; 13 bases agree with TRBD2. V gave up 7 bases and J gave up 1 base; unmatched junction bases: 4. The CDR3 has 16 amino acids. Germline V gene lookup returns CDR1 SGDLS and CDR2 YYNGEE. The CDR3 sequence is CASHRTSGGNTGELFF. The CDR3 DNA reads as TGTGCCAGCCACCGGACTAGCGGGGGGAACACCGGGGAGCTGTTTTTT.

Many counts were recorded for this clonotype. The gene calls are TRBV5-8 and TRBJ1-4; D gene unclear. Germline lookup yields CDR1 SGHTS and CDR2 YDEGEE. Trimming took off 0 bases at V and 3 bases at J, with 15 bases between the two ends. The CDR3 is 17 amino acids. This CDR3 reads CASSLELGSGSNEKLFF. Here the CDR3 DNA reads TGTGCCAGCAGCTTGGAACTTGGATCGGGGTCTAATGAAAAACTGTTTTTT.

This clonotype appeared many times. The chain carries TRBV10-3 and TRBJ2-5; the D is unclear. The CDR3 runs to 14 residues. From germline, CDR1 is ENHRY and CDR2 SYGVKD. Trimming cost V 3 bases and J 0 bases, with 8 bases left between them. CDR3 protein: CAISESEYQETQYF. DNA for the CDR3: TGTGCCATCAGTGAATCGGAGTACCAAGAGACCCAGTACTTC.

The chain is built from TRBV2 and TRBJ2-7; 8 bases align to TRBD1. Germline lookup yields CDR1 SNHLY and CDR2 FYNNEI. The CDR3 has 13 amino acids. The CDR3 DNA follows: TGTGCTGCTAACCGGGACAGGCTCAACGAGCAGTACTTC. This codes for CAANRDRLNEQYF.

The sample holds a few counts of this clonotype. In DNA form, the CDR3 reads TGTGCCAGCAGCTTAGGACAGTCCCCCTACAATGAGCAGTTCTTC. Amino acids: CASSLGQSPYNEQFF. J is TRBJ2-1 and V is TRBV11-2; D may be TRBD1 (5 bases). The CDR3 runs to 15 residues. The V and J ends lost 1 base and 2 bases respectively, with 9 bases between them. Germline loops: CDR1 SGHAT, CDR2 FQNNGV.

The table lists this clonotype with many counts. The V and J genes are TRBV6-2 or TRBV6-3 and TRBJ2-3; no clear D gene. V was cut by 0 bases and J by 5 bases, with 3 bases left in between. The germline CDR1 and CDR2 sequences are MNHEY and SVGEGT. There are 12 residues in the CDR3. The CDR3 loop is CASSYSGDTQYF. The CDR3 region has the DNA TGTGCCAGCAGTTACTCTGGAGATACGCAGTATTTT.

This clonotype has a count of ten or more. This chain connects TRBV27 to TRBJ1-5; 9 bases map to TRBD1. The CDR3 consists of 17 residues. V lost 2 bases and J lost 3; bases outside the gene matches: 8. Germline CDR1 is MNHEY and CDR2 is SMNVEV (reference sequence). The CDR3 here is CASSLGWGQGHNQPQHF. DNA of the CDR3: TGTGCCAGCAGTTTAGGATGGGGACAGGGACACAATCAGCCCCAGCATTTT.

This clonotype was seen many times. The V gene is TRBV12-3 or TRBV12-4, the J gene TRBJ2-5; no firm D call. The CDR3 is 13 residues long. Between the trimmed V and J ends, which lost 1 base and 5 bases, there was a span of 8 bases. The chain's CDR3 is CASSLGQPETQYF. DNA of the CDR3: TGTGCCAGCAGTTTAGGGCAACCTGAGACCCAGTACTTC.

The chain combines TRBV20-1 with TRBJ2-1; 10 positions agree with TRBD2. The CDR3 is 17 residues long. CDR1 and CDR2 from the germline V gene are DFQATT and SNEGSKA (reference sequence). V shed 0 bases and J 0 bases; nucleotides not matched to a gene: 5. The CDR3 loop reads CSARDITSGVSYNEQFF. CDR3 nucleotide sequence: TGCAGTGCTAGAGATATAACTAGCGGGGTCTCCTACAATGAGCAGTTCTTC.

By sample fraction, this clonotype is medium-sized. The CDR3 nucleotides read TGTGCCAGCAGCCCGTGGCAGTTTAATGAGCAGTTCTTC. Protein product: CASSPWQFNEQFF. The chain joins TRBV4-2 to TRBJ2-1; D gene uncertain. The CDR3 has 13 amino acids. Per germline, CDR1 LGHNA and CDR2 YNFKEQ. V lost 4 bases and J lost 7, with 11 bases in between.

Ten or more counts support this clonotype. The chain couples TRBV15 to TRBJ2-3; D is undetermined. The CDR3 runs to 15 residues. The germline CDR1 and CDR2 sequences are LNHNV and YYDKDF (reference sequence). Trimming took 0 bases from V and 5 from J, leaving 12 bases between them. The CDR3: CATSRDGLAVDTQYF. CDR3 bases: TGTGCCACCAGCAGAGATGGGTTAGCAGTAGATACGCAGTATTTT.

The rearrangement joins TRBV19 to TRBJ1-1, with no clear D. This CDR3 has 14 residues. Per the germline V gene, CDR1 is LNHDA and CDR2 is SQIVND (reference sequence). V lost 11 bases, J lost 2 bases, and 18 bases lay in between. CDR3 in DNA: TGTGCCGCGACGAGCCCCGGCAGAAACACTGAAGCTTTCTTT. Translated, it gives CAATSPGRNTEAFF.

Many counts were recorded for this clonotype. The rearrangement joins TRBV4-3 to TRBJ1-1; D is perhaps TRBD1 (5 bases). Trimming took 4 bases from V and 3 from J, leaving 18 bases between them. The CDR3 extends over 16 amino acids. CDR1 and CDR2 (germline): LGHNA, YSLEER. CDR3 DNA: TGCGCCAGCAGCCCCAAAAATTGGGGGAAGGACACTGAAGCTTTCTTT. Residues: CASSPKNWGKDTEAFF.

This clonotype was detected only a few times. The chain joins TRBV15 to TRBJ2-1; 8 bases align to TRBD1. J lost 7 bases, V lost 5 bases, and 10 bases had no gene match. There are 15 residues in the CDR3. CDR1 and CDR2 (germline): LNHNV, YYDKDF (reference sequence). The CDR3 nucleotides read TGTGCCACCAGCCGGGACAGGTCTGGACGGAATGAGCAGTTCTTC. This sequence encodes CATSRDRSGRNEQFF.

This clonotype was seen repeatedly, ten times or more. The chain recombines TRBV3-1 with TRBJ2-7, with D unresolved. Trimming took off 1 base at V and 4 bases at J, with 5 bases between the two ends. Germline CDR1 reads LGHDT; CDR2 reads YNNKEL (reference sequence). This CDR3 spans 12 amino acids. The CDR3 loop reads CASSQGIYEQYF. Written as DNA, the CDR3 is TGTGCCAGCAGCCAAGGTATTTACGAGCAGTACTTC.

In its sample, this clonotype was seen many times. V is TRBV12-3 or TRBV12-4 and J is TRBJ1-2; D gene unclear. Trimming took 7 bases from V and 3 from J, leaving 15 bases between them. The CDR3 spans 14 residues. CDR3 region: CASIMDQSDYGYTF. The CDR3 DNA is TGTGCCAGCATCATGGACCAGTCCGACTATGGCTACACCTTC.

This clonotype was counted at least ten times. This chain joins TRBV11-3 and TRBJ2-1; a possible D gene is TRBD2 (6 bases). Germline-derived CDR1 and CDR2 are SGHNT and YENEEA. This CDR3 is 15 amino acids long. V was cut by 1 base and J by 8 bases, with 15 bases left in between. CDR3 loop: CASSLGGSGGYEQFF. The CDR3 DNA reads TGTGCCAGCAGCTTAGGTGGGTCTGGGGGGTATGAGCAGTTCTTC.

This clonotype was seen many times. The chain combines TRBV18 with TRBJ2-1; 10 bases map to TRBD2. The CDR3 is made up of 15 amino acids. Germline CDR1 KGHSH, CDR2 LQKENI. V shed 4 bases, J shed 5 bases, and the junction held 5 bases outside the gene matches. The CDR3 nucleotides read TGTGCCAGCTCACTTCGGACTAGCGGAAACAATGAGCAGTTCTTC. It translates to CASSLRTSGNNEQFF.

This clonotype was counted ten times or more. The chain employs TRBV5-1 and TRBJ2-7; D is uncertain. Germline lookup yields CDR1 SGHRS and CDR2 YFSETQ. This CDR3 is 14 amino acids long. Trimming shortened V by 4 bases and J by 0 bases, and 11 bases separated the two germline ends. The CDR3 sequence: CASSPQHNSYEQYF. CDR3 nucleotide sequence: TGCGCCAGCAGCCCCCAGCACAACTCCTACGAGCAGTACTTC.